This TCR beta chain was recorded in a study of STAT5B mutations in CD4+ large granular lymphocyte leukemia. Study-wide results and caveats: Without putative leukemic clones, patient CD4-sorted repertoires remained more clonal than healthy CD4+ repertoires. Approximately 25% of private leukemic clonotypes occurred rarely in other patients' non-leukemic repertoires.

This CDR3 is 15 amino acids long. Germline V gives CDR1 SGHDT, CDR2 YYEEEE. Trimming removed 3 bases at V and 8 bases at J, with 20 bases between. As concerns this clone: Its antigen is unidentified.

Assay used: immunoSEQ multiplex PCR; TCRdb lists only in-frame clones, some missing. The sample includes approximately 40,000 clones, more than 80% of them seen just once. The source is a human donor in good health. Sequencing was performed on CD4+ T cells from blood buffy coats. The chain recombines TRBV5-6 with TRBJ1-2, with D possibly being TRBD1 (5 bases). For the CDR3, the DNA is TGTGCCAGCAGCTATCTGACAGTGTCGTCCAACGGCTACACCTTC. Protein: CASSYLTVSSNGYTF. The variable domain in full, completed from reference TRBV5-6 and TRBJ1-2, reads DAGVTQSPTHLIKTRGQQVTLRCSPKSGHDTVSWYQQALGQGPQFIFQYYEEEERQRGNFPDRFSGHQFPNYSSELNVNALLLGDSALYLCASSYLTVSSNGYTFGSGTRLTVV.